This TCR beta chain was recorded in a study of beta chain features in type 1 diabetes. Study-level results: Insertions at VDJ junctions were less frequent in type 1 diabetes patients. These patients also deleted more nucleotides at the same junctions. The study found moderately but significantly shorter TCRB CDR3s in all four CD4+ subsets of Type 1 diabetes patients. The study notes PCR might favor shorter templates equally in patients and controls.

Investigators reverse transcribed all isolated RNA, so they sequenced expressed TCRB transcripts. Roughly 3.4 million reads were obtained on average from naive, central memory and regulatory T cell samples. The method was immunoSEQ multiplex PCR; TCRdb's version includes in-frame clones alone and lacks a portion of them. The top ten hold 0.015% to 0.017% of the sample, which has around 300,000 clones, 15% seen once. A few counts support this clone. Its antigen remains unidentified. Germline-derived CDR1 and CDR2 are LNHNV and YYDKDF (reference sequence). There are 12 residues in the CDR3. The ends were cut back, 0 bases at V and 8 bases at J, with 7 bases in the middle.

This sequence originates from a man aged 18 to 30 with type 1 diabetes. The chain joins TRBV15 to TRBJ2-5; the D is unclear. The sequencing sample was made of naive CD4+ T cells from blood. The CDR3 DNA reads as TGTGCCACCAGCAGAGATAGTTATACCCAGTACTTC. Translated: CATSRDSYTQYF.